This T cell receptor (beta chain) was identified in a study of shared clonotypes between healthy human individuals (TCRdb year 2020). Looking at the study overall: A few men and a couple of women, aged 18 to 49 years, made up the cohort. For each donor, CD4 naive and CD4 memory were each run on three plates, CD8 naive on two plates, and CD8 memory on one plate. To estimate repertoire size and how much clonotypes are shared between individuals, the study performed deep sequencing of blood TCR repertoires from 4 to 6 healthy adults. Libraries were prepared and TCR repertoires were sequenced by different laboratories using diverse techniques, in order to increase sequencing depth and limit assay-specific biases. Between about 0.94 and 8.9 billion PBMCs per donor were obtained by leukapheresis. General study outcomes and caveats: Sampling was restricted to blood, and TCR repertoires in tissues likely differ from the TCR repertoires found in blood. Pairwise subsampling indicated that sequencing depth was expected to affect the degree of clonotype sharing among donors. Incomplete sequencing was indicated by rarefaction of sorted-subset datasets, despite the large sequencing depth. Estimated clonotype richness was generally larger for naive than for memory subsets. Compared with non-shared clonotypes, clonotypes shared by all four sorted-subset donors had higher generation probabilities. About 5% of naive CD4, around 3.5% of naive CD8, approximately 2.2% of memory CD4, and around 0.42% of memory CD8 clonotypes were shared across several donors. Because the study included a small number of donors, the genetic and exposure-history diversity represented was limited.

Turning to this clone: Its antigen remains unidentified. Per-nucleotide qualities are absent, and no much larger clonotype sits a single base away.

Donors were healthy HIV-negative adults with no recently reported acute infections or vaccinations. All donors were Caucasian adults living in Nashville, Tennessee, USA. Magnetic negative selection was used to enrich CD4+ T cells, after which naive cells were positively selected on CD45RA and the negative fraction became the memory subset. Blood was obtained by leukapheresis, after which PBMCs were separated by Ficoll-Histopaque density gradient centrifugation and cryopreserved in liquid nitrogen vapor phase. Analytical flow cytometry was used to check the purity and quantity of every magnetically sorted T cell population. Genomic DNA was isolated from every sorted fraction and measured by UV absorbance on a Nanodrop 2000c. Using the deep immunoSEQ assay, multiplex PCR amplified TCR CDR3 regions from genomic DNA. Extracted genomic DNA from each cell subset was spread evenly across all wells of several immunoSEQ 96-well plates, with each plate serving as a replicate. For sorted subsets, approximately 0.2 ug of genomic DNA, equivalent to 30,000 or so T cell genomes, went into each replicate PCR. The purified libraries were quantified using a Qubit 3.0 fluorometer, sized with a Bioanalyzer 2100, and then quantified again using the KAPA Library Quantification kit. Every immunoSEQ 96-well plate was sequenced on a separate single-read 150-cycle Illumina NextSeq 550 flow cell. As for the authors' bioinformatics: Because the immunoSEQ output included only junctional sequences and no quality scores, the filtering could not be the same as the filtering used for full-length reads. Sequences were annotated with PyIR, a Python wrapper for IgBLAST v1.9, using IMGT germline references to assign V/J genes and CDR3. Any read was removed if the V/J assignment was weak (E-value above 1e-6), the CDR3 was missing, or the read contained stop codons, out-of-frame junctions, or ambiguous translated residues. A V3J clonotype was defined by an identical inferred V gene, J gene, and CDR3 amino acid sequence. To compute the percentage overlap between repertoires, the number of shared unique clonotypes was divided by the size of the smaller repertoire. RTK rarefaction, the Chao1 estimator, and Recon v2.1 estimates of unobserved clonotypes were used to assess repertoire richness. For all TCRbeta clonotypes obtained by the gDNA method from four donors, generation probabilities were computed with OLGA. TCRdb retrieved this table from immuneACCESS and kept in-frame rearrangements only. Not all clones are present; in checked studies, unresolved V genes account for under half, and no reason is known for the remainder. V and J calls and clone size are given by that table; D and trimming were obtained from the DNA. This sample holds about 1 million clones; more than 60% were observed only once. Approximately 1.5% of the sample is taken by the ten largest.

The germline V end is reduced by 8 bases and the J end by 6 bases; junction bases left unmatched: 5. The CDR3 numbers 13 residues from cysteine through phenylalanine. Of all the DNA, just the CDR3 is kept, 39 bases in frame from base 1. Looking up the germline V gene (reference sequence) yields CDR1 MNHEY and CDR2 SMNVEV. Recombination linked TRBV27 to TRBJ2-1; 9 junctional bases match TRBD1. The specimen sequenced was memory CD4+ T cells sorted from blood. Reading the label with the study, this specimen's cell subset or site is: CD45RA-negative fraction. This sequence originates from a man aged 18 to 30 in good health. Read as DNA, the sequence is TGTGCCAGCGGAGACAGGGGGGTCAATGAGCAGTTCTTC. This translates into CASGDRGVNEQFF.